Listed below are T cell receptor beta chains from one sample, sequenced in a study of brain T cells in children with intractable seizures. Generated by immunoSEQ multiplex PCR, the TCRdb table keeps only in-frame clones and is missing some. The sample has 300,000 to 400,000 clones, over 90% seen once. Sample: peripheral blood, taken more than 4 months after surgery. The receptors derive from a boy younger than two with tuberous sclerosis and intractable seizures. Each CDR3 is given with its conserved first and last residue. The order of the fields is D gene, J gene, clone size, V gene, CDR3 DNA, CDR3 protein. D genes are given only for firm matches. Where a row states a size, it is once, few, many or the class of an expanded clone; other rows omit it.

D: -; J: TRBJ1-2; size: -; V: TRBV28; DNA: TGTGCCAGCAGTTTCCTGGCACTCAACTATGGCTACACCTTC; CDR3: CASSFLALNYGYTF
D: TRBD1; J: TRBJ1-6; size: once; V: TRBV9; DNA: TGTGCCAGCAGCCCAAGACAGGGGGCAAGCTATAATTCACCCCTCCACTTT; CDR3: CASSPRQGASYNSPLHF
D: TRBD1; J: TRBJ1-6; size: -; V: TRBV27; DNA: TGTGCCAGCACCGGGACAGGGGATTCACCCCTCCACTTT; CDR3: CASTGTGDSPLHF
D: -; J: TRBJ2-1; size: -; V: TRBV7-8; DNA: TGTGCCAGCAGCCCCCCTCGGAGGGTCGCGGCCTACAATGAGCAGTTCTTC; CDR3: CASSPPRRVAAYNEQFF
D: -; J: TRBJ2-7; size: -; V: TRBV6-5; DNA: TGTGCCAGCAGTTACTCGGCAGGGAGCTCCTACGAGCAGTACTTC; CDR3: CASSYSAGSSYEQYF
D: TRBD2; J: TRBJ2-1; size: -; V: TRBV10-3; DNA: TGTGCCATCAGTGATGGGAGCGGGGCCTACAATGAGCAGTTCTTC; CDR3: CAISDGSGAYNEQFF
D: -; J: TRBJ2-1; size: once; V: TRBV7-8; DNA: TGTGCCAGCAGCTTAAACGCACTCGAGTACAATGAGCAGTTCTTC; CDR3: CASSLNALEYNEQFF
D: -; J: TRBJ2-1; size: -; V: TRBV10-3; DNA: TGTGCCATCAGTGAATTAGCGGTGTACAATGAGCAGTTCTTC; CDR3: CAISELAVYNEQFF
D: -; J: TRBJ1-2; size: -; V: TRBV5-6; DNA: TGTGCCAGCAGCTTGGTTTTTAGTGGCTACACCTTC; CDR3: CASSLVFSGYTF
D: -; J: TRBJ1-4; size: -; V: TRBV19; DNA: TGTGCCAGTAGTCTACGATCTACGGGCAGTGAAAAACTGTTTTTT; CDR3: CASSLRSTGSEKLFF
D: -; J: TRBJ1-2; size: -; V: TRBV24-1; DNA: TGTGCCACCAGTGATCCATTTGGACCCCAGGAAAGCTACACCTTC; CDR3: CATSDPFGPQESYTF
D: -; J: TRBJ1-5; size: -; V: TRBV19; DNA: TGTGCCAGTAGTCCACGACAGACCCGTGGGGGGCAGCCCCAGCATTTT; CDR3: CASSPRQTRGGQPQHF
D: -; J: TRBJ2-2; size: -; V: TRBV10-3; DNA: TGTGCCATCAGTGAGGCGGAAGACACCGGGGAGCTGTTTTTT; CDR3: CAISEAEDTGELFF
D: -; J: TRBJ1-1; size: -; V: TRBV21-1; DNA: TGTGCCAGCAGCAAATACAACAGGGCGGCCACTGAAGCTTTCTTT; CDR3: CASSKYNRAATEAFF
D: -; J: TRBJ1-1; size: -; V: TRBV27; DNA: TGTGCCAGCAGTGTACAGGGTTGGACTGAAGCTTTCTTT; CDR3: CASSVQGWTEAFF
D: TRBD1; J: TRBJ2-7; size: -; V: TRBV15; DNA: TGTGCCACCAGCAAACCCGGGACAGGAGCACCCTACGAGCAGTACTTC; CDR3: CATSKPGTGAPYEQYF
D: -; J: TRBJ2-1; size: -; V: TRBV11-2; DNA: TGTGCCAGCAGCGAAAATCTTGTTAATGAGCAGTTCTTC; CDR3: CASSENLVNEQFF
D: -; J: TRBJ1-3; size: -; V: TRBV7-6; DNA: TGTGCCAGCAGCTTCCAGGGCAGCTCTGGAAACACCATATATTTT; CDR3: CASSFQGSSGNTIYF
D: -; J: TRBJ1-2; size: -; V: TRBV6-5; DNA: TGTGCCACATCCCCACTGGGCTATGGCTACACCTTC; CDR3: CATSPLGYGYTF
D: -; J: TRBJ1-1; size: -; V: TRBV27; DNA: TGTGCCAGCAGTCCCGGCCTCAGGGGCACTGAAGCTTTCTTT; CDR3: CASSPGLRGTEAFF
D: -; J: TRBJ1-2; size: -; V: TRBV5-8; DNA: TGTGCCAGCAGCTCCGGACGGAGGGCCTACACCTTC; CDR3: CASSSGRRAYTF
D: -; J: TRBJ1-2; size: -; V: TRBV5-1; DNA: TGCGCCAGCAGCTTGGTAGCGGCAGGGAGAGCATTGAACTATGGCTACACCTTC; CDR3: CASSLVAAGRALNYGYTF
D: -; J: TRBJ1-4; size: -; V: TRBV2; DNA: TGTGCCAGCAAAAAGGTTCGAGGAATCGGGATGGAAAAACTGTTTTTT; CDR3: CASKKVRGIGMEKLFF
D: -; J: TRBJ1-2; size: -; V: TRBV25-1; DNA: TGTGCCAGCAGCAGTACAGGGTGGATAGAGGGCTACACCTTC; CDR3: CASSSTGWIEGYTF
D: TRBD1; J: TRBJ2-7; size: -; V: TRBV18; DNA: TGTGCCAGCTCACCACAATGGAACAGGGGTTACGAGCAGTACTTC; CDR3: CASSPQWNRGYEQYF
D: -; J: TRBJ1-2; size: -; V: TRBV12-5; DNA: TGTGCTAGTGGTTTGCAATCCGGCAGAGGATTTGGGGGCTACACCTTC; CDR3: CASGLQSGRGFGGYTF
D: -; J: TRBJ1-4; size: -; V: TRBV19; DNA: TGTGCCAGTAGTGGGGGCAGGGAGAGGAACGAAAAACTGTTTTTT; CDR3: CASSGGRERNEKLFF
D: -; J: TRBJ2-3; size: -; V: TRBV19; DNA: TGTGCCAGTAGAGTTGTAGGGAGCGCAGATACGCAGTATTTT; CDR3: CASRVVGSADTQYF
D: -; J: TRBJ1-1; size: -; V: TRBV12-3/TRBV12-4; DNA: TGTGCCAGCAGTTTAACCGGGAACACTGAAGCTTTCTTT; CDR3: CASSLTGNTEAFF
D: -; J: TRBJ2-6; size: once; V: TRBV5-8; DNA: TGTGCCAGCAGCTCGCCCGGGACTGGGGCCAACGTCCTGACTTTC; CDR3: CASSSPGTGANVLTF
D: -; J: TRBJ2-7; size: -; V: TRBV5-6; DNA: TGTGCCAGCAGCTTACCTGGGGGGACAACCTCGGTTCGCGAGCAGTACTTC; CDR3: CASSLPGGTTSVREQYF
D: -; J: TRBJ2-7; size: -; V: TRBV5-4; DNA: TGTGCCAGCGGCCCGGACAACTACGAGCAGTACTTC; CDR3: CASGPDNYEQYF
D: -; J: TRBJ2-1; size: -; V: TRBV19; DNA: TGTGCCAGTAGTATGGATATAGAGAATGAGCAGTTCTTC; CDR3: CASSMDIENEQFF
D: TRBD2; J: TRBJ2-2; size: -; V: TRBV7-6; DNA: TGTGCCAGCAGCTTAGGCCTAGCGGGGGGGAACACCGGGGAGCTGTTTTTT; CDR3: CASSLGLAGGNTGELFF